This T cell receptor beta chain emerged from a study of Graves' ophthalmopathy and Graves' hyperthyroidism. RNA transcripts served as template for amplifying TCR beta CDR3 sequences. HTBI primers were used in a first-round RT-PCR, which preceded a second-round multiplex PCR. TCRdb passed the multiplex PCR reads through MiXCR, listing each CDR3 protein once. The table shows over 45,000 distinct CDR3 sequences, with over 40% occurring only once. The CDR3 has 18 residues. J lost 2 bases, V lost 4 bases, and 13 bases had no gene match. Germline CDR1 and CDR2: SGHTS and YDEGEE. This clonotype was recorded at least ten times.

V and J are TRBV5-8 and TRBJ2-5, with TRBD2 identical over 11 bases. Sequenced: peripheral blood. The TCR originated in an adult man with Graves' ophthalmopathy. CDR3 sequence: CASSEIGRTSGPQETQYF. The CDR3 DNA reads TGTGCCAGCAGCGAAATCGGCAGGACTAGCGGGCCTCAAGAGACCCAGTACTTC.